This T cell receptor (beta chain) derives from a study of T cells in Graves' hyperthyroidism and ophthalmopathy. Points from the study as a whole: From stable hyperthyroidism, ophthalmopathy was set apart by a 13 V-J model.

RNA transcripts were the template for amplifying TCR beta CDR3 regions. The HTBI set primed first-round TCR CDR3 RT-PCR. TCRdb fed the multiplex PCR reads into MiXCR, producing one record per CDR3 protein. This sample has about 640,000 distinct CDR3 sequences, with 20% to 25% found just once. With V trimmed by 9 bases and J by 7 bases, 11 bases remained unmatched. The CDR3 has 14 amino acids. Germline CDR1 and CDR2: SGHNT and YYREEE (reference sequence). To note about this clonotype: The antigen is not known.

The TCR sequence derives from a man aged 25-40 years with Graves' ophthalmopathy. This chain connects TRBV5-4 to TRBJ2-4; 9 bases align to TRBD1. The sample comprised blood. The chain's CDR3 is CANRMDRGTNIQYF. CDR3 nucleotide sequence: TGTGCCAACAGAATGGACAGGGGAACGAACATTCAGTACTTC.